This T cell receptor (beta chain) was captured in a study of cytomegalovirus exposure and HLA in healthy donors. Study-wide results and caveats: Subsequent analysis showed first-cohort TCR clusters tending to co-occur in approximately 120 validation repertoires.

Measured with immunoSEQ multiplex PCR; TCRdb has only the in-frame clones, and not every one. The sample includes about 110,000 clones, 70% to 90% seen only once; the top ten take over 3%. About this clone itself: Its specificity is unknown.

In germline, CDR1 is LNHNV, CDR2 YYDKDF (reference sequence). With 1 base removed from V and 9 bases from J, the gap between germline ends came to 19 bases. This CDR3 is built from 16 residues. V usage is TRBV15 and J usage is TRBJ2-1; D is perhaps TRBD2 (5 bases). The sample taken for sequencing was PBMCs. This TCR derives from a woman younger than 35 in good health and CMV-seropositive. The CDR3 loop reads CATSRARGPFPGEQFF. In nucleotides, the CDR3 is TGTGCCACCAGCAGAGCTCGCGGGCCGTTCCCCGGTGAGCAGTTCTTC. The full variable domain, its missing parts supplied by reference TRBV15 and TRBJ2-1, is DAMVIQNPRYQVTQFGKPVTLSCSQTLNHNVMYWYQQKSSQAPKLLFHYYDKDFNNEADTPDNFQSRRPNTSFCFLDIRSPGLGDTAMYLCATSRARGPFPGEQFFGPGTRLTVL.